The 23 T cell receptor beta chains listed next were all sequenced from one sample in a study of blood T cell repertoires in COVID-19. Profiling relied on immunoSEQ multiplex PCR, and the TCRdb table lists in-frame clones only, not all of them. The repertoire has about 160,000 clones, 65% to 80% of them found once; the top ten carry about 7.8%. The specimen sequenced was peripheral blood. The receptor source for this set is a man aged 55 to 70 with acute or convalescent COVID-19.

For this clone: Other DNA sequences in the same sample also yield this CDR3. V is TRBV5-4 and J is TRBJ1-2, with D possibly being TRBD1 (5 bases). Germline V gene data show CDR1 as SGHNT and CDR2 as YYREEE (reference sequence). V was trimmed by 0 bases and J by 7 bases, leaving 7 bases between them. The CDR3 is 12 residues long. In nucleotides, the CDR3 is TGTGCCAGCAGCTTGGGGGGCTCTGGCTACACCTTC. Translating gives CASSLGGSGYTF.

The V and J genes are TRBV19 and TRBJ1-2, with TRBD1 identical over 11 bases. V dropped 5 bases and J dropped 7; count of bases not matched to a gene: 18. The CDR3 covers 18 residues. In germline, CDR1 is LNHDA, CDR2 SQIVND (reference sequence). CDR3 DNA sequence: TGTGCCAGTAGTGCGCTTTGGACAGGGGGCGGCAGGGGAGGTGGCTACACCTTC. Protein: CASSALWTGGGRGGGYTF. The full variable domain, with the rest looked up from reference TRBV19 and TRBJ1-2, is DGGITQSPKYLFRKEGQNVTLSCEQNLNHDAMYWYRQDPGQGLRLIYYSQIVNDFQKGDIAEGYSVSREKKESFPLTVTSAQKNPTAFYLCASSALWTGGGRGGGYTFGSGTRLTVV.

The chain joins TRBV30 to TRBJ2-3; D uncertain. This CDR3 comprises 12 residues. From germline, CDR1 is GTSNPN and CDR2 SVGIG (reference sequence). Trimming shortened V by 1 base and J by 0 bases, and 2 bases separated the two germline ends. The chain's CDR3 is CAWSASTDTQYF. The CDR3 DNA reads TGTGCCTGGAGTGCTAGCACAGATACGCAGTATTTT. Variable domain in full (rest from reference TRBV30 and TRBJ2-3): SQTIHQWPATLVQPVGSPLSLECTVEGTSNPNLYWYRQAAGRGLQLLFYSVGIGQISSEVPQNLSASRPQDRQFILSSKKLLLSDSGFYLCAWSASTDTQYFGPGTRLTVL.

This chain joins TRBV6-5 and TRBJ1-2; D is undetermined. CDR1 is MNHEY and CDR2 is SVGAGI in the germline V gene. Trimming cost V 0 bases and J 11 bases, with 10 bases left between them. The CDR3 runs to 12 residues. The CDR3 protein is CASSYSGLSYTF. CDR3 sequence (DNA): TGTGCCAGCAGTTACTCAGGACTTTCGTACACCTTC.

This clone has a single count. The chain couples TRBV29-1 to TRBJ2-3, with 7 bases identical to TRBD1. CDR3 size: 15 residues. Trimming removed 8 bases from V and 1 base from J; junction bases left unmatched: 12. Germline-derived CDR1 and CDR2 are SQVTM and ANQGSEA. Here the CDR3 reads CSLVAWDSGTDTQYF. The CDR3 nucleotides read TGCAGCCTCGTCGCCTGGGACAGCGGCACAGATACGCAGTATTTT.

This clone was seen a handful of times. The chain employs TRBV7-3 and TRBJ2-5; 8 bases map to TRBD2. Germline lookup yields CDR1 SGHTA and CDR2 FQGTGA. V lost 4 bases to trimming and J lost 3 bases; unmatched junction nucleotides: 4. The CDR3 has 14 residues. CDR3 amino acids: CASSSGLGEETQYF. The DNA for the CDR3 is TGTGCCAGCAGCTCGGGACTAGGGGAAGAGACCCAGTACTTC.

The chain joins TRBV10-2 to TRBJ2-3; 9 bases align to TRBD2. The V gene's germline CDR1 is WSHSY and CDR2 SAAADI. The CDR3 length is 19 residues. The ends lost 5 bases at V and 0 bases at J; junction bases unmatched: 15. This chain's CDR3 is CASSPVGLANMSSTDTQYF. The CDR3 nucleotides read TGCGCCAGCAGTCCTGTAGGACTAGCGAATATGTCTAGCACAGATACGCAGTATTTT.

This clone was counted only a few times. The chain recombines TRBV19 with TRBJ2-5, with a tentative D call TRBD1 (6 bases). V was cut by 3 bases and J by 0 bases, with 11 bases left in between. Germline V CDR1 and CDR2: LNHDA, SQIVND (reference sequence). The CDR3 contains 15 residues. CDR3 protein: CASSIAGEYQETQYF. CDR3 nucleotide sequence: TGTGCCAGTAGTATCGCAGGGGAGTACCAAGAGACCCAGTACTTC.

The gene calls are TRBV6-5 and TRBJ2-3; D is undetermined. Germline CDR1 MNHEY, CDR2 SVGAGI. Trimming took 6 bases from V and 2 from J, leaving 3 bases between them. This CDR3 contains 11 residues. As DNA, the CDR3 is TGTGCCAGCAGACACACAGATACGCAGTATTTT. Amino acids: CASRHTDTQYF.

The chain uses TRBV25-1 and TRBJ1-1, with TRBD1 matching 8 bases. CDR1 and CDR2 (germline): MGHDK, SYGVNS. V trimming: 4 bases; J trimming: 6 bases; junction bases outside the gene matches: 4. The CDR3 has 13 amino acids. The CDR3 loop is CASSAQGAAEAFF. CDR3 in DNA: TGTGCCAGCAGTGCTCAGGGGGCCGCTGAAGCTTTCTTT.

The chain carries TRBV30 and TRBJ2-2, with 13 bases aligning to TRBD2. Looked up from germline, CDR1 is GTSNPN and CDR2 is SVGIG (reference sequence). With 2 bases clipped from V and 0 bases from J, the junction kept 6 bases outside the gene matches. The CDR3 contains 18 residues. The CDR3 here is CAWSPPGLAGPNTGELFF. CDR3 DNA: TGTGCCTGGAGTCCACCGGGACTAGCGGGGCCGAACACCGGGGAGCTGTTTTTT.

This clone appeared a single time. The chain is built from TRBV6-5 and TRBJ2-3; no clear D gene. The CDR3 totals 14 residues. Germline values: CDR1 MNHEY, CDR2 SVGAGI. Deletions cut 2 bases from V and 4 bases from J, with 10 bases between. The CDR3 coding sequence is TGTGCCAGCAGTTACGGGCCAGGCGCAGATACGCAGTATTTT. Translation gives CASSYGPGADTQYF.

The gene calls are TRBV11-3 and TRBJ2-1, with a weak D call TRBD1 (5 bases). CDR1 SGHNT and CDR2 YENEEA come from the germline V gene. V lost 5 bases to trimming and J lost 0 bases, with 14 bases between them. The CDR3 runs 16 residues. As DNA, the CDR3 is TGTGCCAGCAGCGCCAGAGGCGACAGCTCCTACAATGAGCAGTTCTTC. Protein: CASSARGDSSYNEQFF.

The chain recombines TRBV19 with TRBJ1-1; tentatively, D is TRBD1 (5 bases). Germline V gives CDR1 LNHDA, CDR2 SQIVND (reference sequence). This CDR3 spans 11 amino acids. V lost 11 bases and J 4 bases, leaving 11 bases between the germline ends. The CDR3 DNA sequence: TGTGCCTCATGGGGGGTCACTGAAGCTTTCTTT. This gives the protein CASWGVTEAFF.

The gene calls are TRBV7-2 and TRBJ2-7; D is undetermined. V shed 3 bases and J shed 2 bases, with 14 bases lying between them. Germline CDR1 SGHTA, CDR2 FQGNSA. CDR3 length: 15 residues. The CDR3 DNA sequence: TGTGCCAGCAGCTTGACCTCAGGTTCAACCTACGAGCAGTACTTC. It encodes CASSLTSGSTYEQYF.

The J gene is TRBJ2-3, the V gene TRBV4-3; 8 positions agree with TRBD2. Germline CDR1 reads LGHNA; CDR2 reads YSLEER. The CDR3 totals 19 residues. Trimming took 1 base from V and 0 from J; bases not matched to a gene: 12. CDR3 DNA sequence: TGCGCCAGCAGCCAAGGGCAATCACTAGCGGTCCTTAGCACAGATACGCAGTATTTT. Translation gives CASSQGQSLAVLSTDTQYF.

The chain joins TRBV28 to TRBJ1-5; D not certain. CDR1 and CDR2 (germline): MDHEN, SYDVKM. Trimming stripped 2 bases from V and 6 bases from J, with 14 bases between. This CDR3 has 15 residues. The CDR3 protein is CASSLIRLIGQPQHF. DNA for the CDR3: TGTGCCAGCAGTTTAATTCGACTAATAGGTCAGCCCCAGCATTTT. Full variable domain (missing parts from reference TRBV28 and TRBJ1-5): DVKVTQSSRYLVKRTGEKVFLECVQDMDHENMFWYRQDPGLGLRLIYFSYDVKMKEKGDIPEGYSVSREKKERFSLILESASTNQTSMYLCASSLIRLIGQPQHFGDGTRLSIL.

The chain joins TRBV6-2 or TRBV6-3 to TRBJ2-7, with 8 nucleotides matching TRBD2. The germline V gene has CDR1 MNHEY and CDR2 SVGEGT. After removal of 4 bases from V and 5 bases from J, the junction contained 10 bases not matched to a gene. This CDR3 contains 15 residues. The CDR3 DNA follows: TGTGCCAGCAGTTCTCCGGGACTAGACCACGACGAGCAGTACTTC. This codes for CASSSPGLDHDEQYF.

This clone turned up a few times. The chain couples TRBV9 to TRBJ1-4; the D gene is possibly TRBD1 (5 bases). This CDR3 spans 14 amino acids. The germline V and J ends were trimmed by 2 bases and 7 bases, with 12 bases remaining between them. In germline, CDR1 is SGDLS, CDR2 YYNGEE. CDR3 sequence: CASSVGGVGEKLFF. The CDR3 region has the DNA TGTGCCAGCAGCGTCGGGGGGGTCGGTGAAAAACTGTTTTTT.

The chain has TRBV9 and TRBJ1-1; D is unclear. There are 13 residues in the CDR3. CDR1 and CDR2 from the germline V gene are SGDLS and YYNGEE. Trimming shortened V by 3 bases and J by 10 bases, and 16 bases separated the two germline ends. CDR3 region: CASSEKPLAGAFF. CDR3 bases: TGTGCCAGCAGCGAGAAACCCCTGGCGGGAGCTTTCTTT.

The chain is built from TRBV30 and TRBJ1-5, with D unclear. The CDR3 runs to 15 residues. The V and J ends lost 3 bases and 1 base respectively, with 13 bases between them. The germline gives CDR1 GTSNPN, CDR2 SVGIG (reference sequence). This CDR3 reads CAWSLGSQSNQPQHF. Written as DNA, the CDR3 is TGTGCCTGGAGCCTCGGGTCTCAGAGCAATCAGCCCCAGCATTTT.

This clone was seen a single time. The rearrangement uses TRBV5-6 and TRBJ1-2; D is undetermined. Per the germline V gene, CDR1 is SGHDT and CDR2 is YYEEEE. V lost 0 bases and J 3 bases, leaving 15 bases between the germline ends. The CDR3 length is 16 residues. CDR3 in amino acids: CASSLDPISRHYGYTF. CDR3 bases: TGTGCCAGCAGCTTGGACCCAATTTCTAGGCACTATGGCTACACCTTC.

The chain is built from TRBV29-1 and TRBJ2-7; 7 bases map to TRBD1. Trimming removed 4 bases from V and 3 bases from J; junction bases left unmatched: 3. Germline V gene sequence: CDR1 SQVTM, CDR2 ANQGSEA. This CDR3 has 12 amino acids. CDR3 region: CSVVYRGYEQYF. The CDR3 DNA follows: TGCAGCGTTGTCTACAGGGGCTACGAGCAGTACTTC.